This TCR beta chain appears in the sequencing data of a study of cytomegalovirus exposure and HLA in healthy donors. Notes on the study in general: Accounts indicate the classifier identified cytomegalovirus status with strong specificity and sensitivity. Follow-up analysis seemed to connect common viral pathogens with several of the most significant clusters identified.

As for this clone: Its antigen is not known.

The PCR contained 60 Vbeta and 13 Jbeta primers. Clones were sequenced by immunoSEQ multiplex PCR, and TCRdb holds only the in-frame ones, with some missing. The sample consists of over 150,000 clones, about 80% of them appearing once. V lost 0 bases and J lost 6, with 15 bases in between. The CDR3 loop spans 16 amino acids. Per the germline V gene, CDR1 is LGHNA and CDR2 is YSLEER. This TCR was recovered from a woman aged 45-59 years in good health and CMV-seronegative. This chain uses TRBV4-3 with TRBJ2-1, with D possibly being TRBD1 (5 bases). The sequenced material came from PBMCs. This chain's CDR3 is CASSQDGQGGPNEQFF. The CDR3 DNA follows: TGCGCCAGCAGCCAAGATGGGCAGGGTGGCCCCAATGAGCAGTTCTTC.